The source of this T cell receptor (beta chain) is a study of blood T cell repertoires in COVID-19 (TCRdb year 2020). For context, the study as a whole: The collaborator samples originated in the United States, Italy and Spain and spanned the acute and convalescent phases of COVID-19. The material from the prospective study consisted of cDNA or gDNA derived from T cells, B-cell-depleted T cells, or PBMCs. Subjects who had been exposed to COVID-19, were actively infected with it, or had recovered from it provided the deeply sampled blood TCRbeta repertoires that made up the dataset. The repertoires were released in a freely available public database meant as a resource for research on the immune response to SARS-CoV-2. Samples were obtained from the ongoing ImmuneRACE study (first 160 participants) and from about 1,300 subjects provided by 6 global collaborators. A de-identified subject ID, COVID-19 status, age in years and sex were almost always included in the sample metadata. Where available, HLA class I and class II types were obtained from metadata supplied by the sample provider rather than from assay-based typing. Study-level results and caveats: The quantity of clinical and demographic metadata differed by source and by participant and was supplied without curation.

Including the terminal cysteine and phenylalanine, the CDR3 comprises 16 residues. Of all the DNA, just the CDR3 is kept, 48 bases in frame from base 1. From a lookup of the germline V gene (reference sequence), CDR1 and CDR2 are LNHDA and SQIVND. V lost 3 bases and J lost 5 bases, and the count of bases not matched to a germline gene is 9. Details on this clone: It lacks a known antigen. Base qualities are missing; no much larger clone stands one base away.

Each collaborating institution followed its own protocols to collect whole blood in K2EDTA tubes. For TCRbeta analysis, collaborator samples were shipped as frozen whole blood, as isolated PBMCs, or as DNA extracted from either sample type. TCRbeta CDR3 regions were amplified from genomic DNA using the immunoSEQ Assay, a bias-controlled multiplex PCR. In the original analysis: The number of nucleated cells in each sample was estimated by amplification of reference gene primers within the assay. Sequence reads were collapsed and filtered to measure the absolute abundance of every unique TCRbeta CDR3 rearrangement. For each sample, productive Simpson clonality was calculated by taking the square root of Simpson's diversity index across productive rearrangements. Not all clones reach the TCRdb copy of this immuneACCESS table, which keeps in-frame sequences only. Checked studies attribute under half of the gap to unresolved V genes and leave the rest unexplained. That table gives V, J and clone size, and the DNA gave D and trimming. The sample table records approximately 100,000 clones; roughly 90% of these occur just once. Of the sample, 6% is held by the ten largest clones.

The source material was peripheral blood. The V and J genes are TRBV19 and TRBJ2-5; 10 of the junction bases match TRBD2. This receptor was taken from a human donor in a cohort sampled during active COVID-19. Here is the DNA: TGTGCCAGTAGTATTCAGGCTAGCGGGAGTTTGGAGACCCAGTACTTC. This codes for CASSIQASGSLETQYF. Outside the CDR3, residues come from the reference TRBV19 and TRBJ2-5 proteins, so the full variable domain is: DGGITQSPKYLFRKEGQNVTLSCEQNLNHDAMYWYRQDPGQGLRLIYYSQIVNDFQKGDIAEGYSVSREKKESFPLTVTSAQKNPTAFYLCASSIQASGSLETQYFGPGTRLLVL.